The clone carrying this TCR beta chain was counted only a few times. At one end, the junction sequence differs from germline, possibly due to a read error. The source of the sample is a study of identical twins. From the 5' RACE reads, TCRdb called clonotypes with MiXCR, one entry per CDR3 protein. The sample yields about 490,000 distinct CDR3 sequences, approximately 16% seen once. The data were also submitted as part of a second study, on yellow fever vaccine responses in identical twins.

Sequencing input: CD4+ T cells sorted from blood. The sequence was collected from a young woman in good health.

This CDR3 is CASREAGGTDEQFF. DNA for the CDR3: TGTGCCAGCAGGGAAGCGGGGGGCACGGATGAGCAGTTCTTC. V usage is TRBV2 and J usage is TRBJ2-1, with TRBD2 identical over 9 bases. CDR1 is SNHLY, CDR2 FYNNEI, per germline. The CDR3 extends over 14 amino acids.